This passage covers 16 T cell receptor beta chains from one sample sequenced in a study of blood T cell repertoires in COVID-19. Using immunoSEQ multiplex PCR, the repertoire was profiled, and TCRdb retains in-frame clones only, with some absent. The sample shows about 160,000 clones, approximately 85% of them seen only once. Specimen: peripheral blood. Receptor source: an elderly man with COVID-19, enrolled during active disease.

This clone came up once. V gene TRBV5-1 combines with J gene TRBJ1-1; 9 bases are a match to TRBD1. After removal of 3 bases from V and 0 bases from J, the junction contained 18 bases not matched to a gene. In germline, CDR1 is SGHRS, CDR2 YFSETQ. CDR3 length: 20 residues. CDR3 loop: CASSYTTSRDRARMNTEAFF. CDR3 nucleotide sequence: TGCGCCAGCAGCTACACAACGTCCCGGGACAGGGCCCGAATGAACACTGAAGCTTTCTTT.

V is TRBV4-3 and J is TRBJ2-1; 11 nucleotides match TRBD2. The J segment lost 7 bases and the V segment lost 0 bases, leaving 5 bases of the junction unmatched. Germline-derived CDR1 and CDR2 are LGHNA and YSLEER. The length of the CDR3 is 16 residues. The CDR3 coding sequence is TGCGCCAGCAGCCAAGAAGGTAGCGGGGGGGCAAATGAGCAGTTCTTC. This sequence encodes CASSQEGSGGANEQFF.

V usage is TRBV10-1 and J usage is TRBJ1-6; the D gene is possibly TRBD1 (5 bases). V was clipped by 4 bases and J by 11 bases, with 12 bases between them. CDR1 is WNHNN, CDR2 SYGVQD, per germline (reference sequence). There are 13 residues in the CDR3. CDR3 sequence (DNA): TGCGCCAGCAGTGTGACCCTAGGGGCACCCCTCCACTTT. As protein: CASSVTLGAPLHF.

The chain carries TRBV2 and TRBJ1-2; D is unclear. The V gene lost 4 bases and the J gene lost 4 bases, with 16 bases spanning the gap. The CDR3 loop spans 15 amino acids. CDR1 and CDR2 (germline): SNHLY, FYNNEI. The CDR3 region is CASSAGRSPTYGYTF. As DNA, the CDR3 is TGTGCCAGCAGTGCGGGAAGGTCACCCACCTATGGCTACACCTTC.

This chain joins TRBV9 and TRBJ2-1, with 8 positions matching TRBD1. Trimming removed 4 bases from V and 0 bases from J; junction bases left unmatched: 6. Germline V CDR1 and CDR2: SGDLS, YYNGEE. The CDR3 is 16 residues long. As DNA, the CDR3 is TGTGCCAGCAGCATCAGGACAGGGCCCTCCTACAATGAGCAGTTCTTC. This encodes CASSIRTGPSYNEQFF.

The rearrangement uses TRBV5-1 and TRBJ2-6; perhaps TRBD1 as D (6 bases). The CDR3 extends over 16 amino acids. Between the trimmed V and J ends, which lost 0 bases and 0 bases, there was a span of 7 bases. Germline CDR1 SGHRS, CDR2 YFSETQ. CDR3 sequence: CASSLDRVSGANVLTF. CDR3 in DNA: TGCGCCAGCAGCTTGGACAGGGTCTCTGGGGCCAACGTCCTGACTTTC.

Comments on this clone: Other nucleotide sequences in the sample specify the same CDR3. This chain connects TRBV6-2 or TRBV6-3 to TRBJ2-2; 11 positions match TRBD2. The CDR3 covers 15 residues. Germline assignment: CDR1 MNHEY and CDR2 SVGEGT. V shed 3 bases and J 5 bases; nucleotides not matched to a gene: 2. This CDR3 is CASSYSGGATGELFF. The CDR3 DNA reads TGTGCCAGCAGTTATAGCGGGGGGGCAACCGGGGAGCTGTTTTTT.

DNA for the CDR3: TGTGCCAGCAGCTTCAACGGGCAGGGTCGGTATGGCTACACCTTC. Amino acids: CASSFNGQGRYGYTF. V and J are TRBV7-2 and TRBJ1-2; TRBD1 might be the D (5 bases). Germline CDR1 is SGHTA and CDR2 is FQGNSA. V was shortened by 3 bases and J by 5 bases, with 16 bases between the two germline ends. This CDR3 spans 15 amino acids.

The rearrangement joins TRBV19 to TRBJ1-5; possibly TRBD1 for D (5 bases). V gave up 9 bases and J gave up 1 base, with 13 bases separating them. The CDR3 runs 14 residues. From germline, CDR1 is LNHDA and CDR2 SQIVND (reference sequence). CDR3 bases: TGTGCCAGCCAGGACAAGTTCAGCAATCAGCCCCAGCATTTT. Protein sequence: CASQDKFSNQPQHF.

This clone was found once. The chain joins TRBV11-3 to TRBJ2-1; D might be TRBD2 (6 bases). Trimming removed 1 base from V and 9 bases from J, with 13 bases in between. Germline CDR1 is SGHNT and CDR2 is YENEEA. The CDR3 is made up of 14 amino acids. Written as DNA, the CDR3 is TGTGCCAGCAGCTTAGTTGGAGGGAGCCCTGAGCAGTTCTTC. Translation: CASSLVGGSPEQFF.

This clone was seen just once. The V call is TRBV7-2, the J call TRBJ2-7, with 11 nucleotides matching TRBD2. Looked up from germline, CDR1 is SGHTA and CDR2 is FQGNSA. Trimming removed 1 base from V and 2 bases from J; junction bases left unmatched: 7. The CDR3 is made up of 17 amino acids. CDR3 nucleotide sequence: TGTGCCAGCAGCTTAGGACCTAGCGGGGGGTTGCCCTACGAGCAGTACTTC. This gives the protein CASSLGPSGGLPYEQYF.

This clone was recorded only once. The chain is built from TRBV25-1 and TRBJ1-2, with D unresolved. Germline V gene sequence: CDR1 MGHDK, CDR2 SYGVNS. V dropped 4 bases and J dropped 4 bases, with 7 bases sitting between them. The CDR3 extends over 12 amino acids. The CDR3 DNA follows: TGTGCCAGCAGTGGCCTAGTCTATGGCTACACCTTC. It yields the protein CASSGLVYGYTF.

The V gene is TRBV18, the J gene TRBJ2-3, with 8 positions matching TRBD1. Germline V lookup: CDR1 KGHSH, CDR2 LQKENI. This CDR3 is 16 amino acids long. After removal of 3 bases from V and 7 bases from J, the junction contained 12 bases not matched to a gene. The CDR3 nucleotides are TGTGCCAGCTCACCCACCTCAAGGGACAGGTCACATACGCAGTATTTT. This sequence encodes CASSPTSRDRSHTQYF.

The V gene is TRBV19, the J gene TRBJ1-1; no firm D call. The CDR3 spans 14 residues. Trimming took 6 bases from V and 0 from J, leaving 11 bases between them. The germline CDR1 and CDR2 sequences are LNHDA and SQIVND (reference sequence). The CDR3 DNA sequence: TGTGCCAGTAGCCCGTGGCGGCTGAACACTGAAGCTTTCTTT. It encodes CASSPWRLNTEAFF.

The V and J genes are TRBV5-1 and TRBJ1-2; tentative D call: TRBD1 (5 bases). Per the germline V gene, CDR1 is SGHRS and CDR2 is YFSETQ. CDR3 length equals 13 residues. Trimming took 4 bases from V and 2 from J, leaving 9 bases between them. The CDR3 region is CASSPAGNYGYTF. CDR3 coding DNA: TGCGCCAGCAGCCCCGCAGGGAACTATGGCTACACCTTC. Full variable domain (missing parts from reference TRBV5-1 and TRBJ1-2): KAGVTQTPRYLIKTRGQQVTLSCSPISGHRSVSWYQQTPGQGLQFLFEYFSETQRNKGNFPGRFSGRQFSNSRSEMNVSTLELGDSALYLCASSPAGNYGYTFGSGTRLTVV.

In nucleotides, the CDR3 is TGCGCCAGCAGCTTACAACCAGGACGGGACTCCTACGAGCAGTACTTC. Protein product: CASSLQPGRDSYEQYF. The chain carries TRBV5-1 and TRBJ2-7; the D gene is possibly TRBD2 (5 bases). The CDR3 runs 16 residues. Trimming shortened V by 2 bases and J by 0 bases, and 15 bases separated the two germline ends. Germline loops: CDR1 SGHRS, CDR2 YFSETQ.